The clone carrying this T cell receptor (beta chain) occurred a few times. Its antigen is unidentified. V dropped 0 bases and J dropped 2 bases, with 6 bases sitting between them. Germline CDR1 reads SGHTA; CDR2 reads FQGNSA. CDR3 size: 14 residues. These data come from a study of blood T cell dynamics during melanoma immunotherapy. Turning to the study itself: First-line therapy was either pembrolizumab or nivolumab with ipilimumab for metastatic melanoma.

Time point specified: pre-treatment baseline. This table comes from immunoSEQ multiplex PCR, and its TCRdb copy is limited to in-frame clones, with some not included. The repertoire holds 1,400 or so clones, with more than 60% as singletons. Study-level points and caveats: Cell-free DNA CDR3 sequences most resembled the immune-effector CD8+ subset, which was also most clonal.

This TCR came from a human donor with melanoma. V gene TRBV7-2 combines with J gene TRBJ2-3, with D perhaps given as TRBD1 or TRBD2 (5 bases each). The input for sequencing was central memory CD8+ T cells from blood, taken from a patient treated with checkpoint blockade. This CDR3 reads CASSLAGTTDTQYF. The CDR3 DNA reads TGTGCCAGCAGCTTAGCGGGGACCACAGATACGCAGTATTTT.